The 23 T cell receptor beta chains in this list originate from one sample, sequenced in a study of blood T cell repertoires in COVID-19. Here immunoSEQ multiplex PCR was the method, and the copy in TCRdb shows in-frame clones only, minus some. The profile covers about 300,000 clones, with over 80% appearing a single time and approximately 6.5% taken by the ten largest. Sequenced material: peripheral blood. The receptors were gathered from a woman aged 50 to 60 with COVID-19, enrolled during active disease.

This clone occurred a few times. This rearrangement joins TRBV24-1 to TRBJ2-6; D is uncertain. CDR1 and CDR2 (germline): KGHDR, SFDVKD. Trimming took off 9 bases at V and 0 bases at J, with 5 bases between the two ends. This CDR3 comprises 13 residues. The CDR3 spells CATDTSGANVLTF. DNA for the CDR3: TGTGCCACCGACACCTCTGGGGCCAACGTCCTGACTTTC.

CDR3: CASSQDPAGGEETQYF. The CDR3 coding sequence is TGCGCCAGCAGCCAAGATCCAGCGGGAGGGGAGGAGACCCAGTACTTC. The chain joins TRBV4-3 to TRBJ2-5; 10 bases fit TRBD2. CDR3 size: 16 residues. Looked up from germline, CDR1 is LGHNA and CDR2 is YSLEER. V was clipped by 0 bases and J by 5 bases; unmatched bases: 6.

This sequence joins TRBV18 and TRBJ1-1; D might be TRBD1 (5 bases). Between the trimmed V and J ends, which lost 1 base and 5 bases, there was a span of 11 bases. The germline gives CDR1 KGHSH, CDR2 LQKENI. The CDR3 has 14 amino acids. In nucleotides, the CDR3 is TGTGCCAGCTCACCACTTGAGGGGAGGACTGAAGCTTTCTTT. It encodes CASSPLEGRTEAFF.

The V and J genes are TRBV19 and TRBJ1-5; 7 bases match TRBD1. Trimming at V came to 6 bases and at J to 7 bases, leaving 9 bases not matched to a gene. The CDR3 consists of 14 residues. Germline values: CDR1 LNHDA, CDR2 SQIVND (reference sequence). The CDR3 nucleotides read TGTGCCAGTAGCGGGAAGGGGGCAAGACAGCCCCAGCATTTT. Protein: CASSGKGARQPQHF.

CDR3 DNA sequence: TGTGCCAGTAGAGGTTTGCGGGACAGGGGGTCTCGCTACGAGCAGTACTTC. Translating it yields CASRGLRDRGSRYEQYF. The chain combines TRBV19 with TRBJ2-7, with TRBD1 matching 11 bases. This CDR3 spans 17 amino acids. The junction had 13 bases not matched to a gene; V was cut back by 6 bases and J by 3 bases. Germline V gene lookup returns CDR1 LNHDA and CDR2 SQIVND (reference sequence).

The chain couples TRBV4-1 to TRBJ2-7; 13 bases line up with TRBD2. The germline V gene has CDR1 MGHRA and CDR2 YSYEKL. The CDR3 contains 18 residues. Trimming at V came to 2 bases and at J to 1 base, leaving 8 bases not matched to a gene. In nucleotides, the CDR3 is TGCGCCAGCAGCCAATGGACTAGCGGGAGCGAGGTATCCTACGAGCAGTACTTC. As protein: CASSQWTSGSEVSYEQYF.

This chain uses TRBV10-2 with TRBJ2-5; D call uncertain. Per germline, CDR1 WSHSY and CDR2 SAAADI. Trimming pared 4 bases from V and 7 bases from J, leaving 13 bases between. The CDR3 has 13 residues. This chain's CDR3 is CASSVTNLMTQYF. CDR3 in DNA: TGCGCCAGCAGTGTTACTAACCTTATGACCCAGTACTTC.

The rearrangement links TRBV29-1 to TRBJ1-3; 10 bases map to TRBD1. With V trimmed by 5 bases and J by 2 bases, 3 bases remained unmatched. The CDR3 extends over 14 amino acids. CDR1 and CDR2 from the germline V gene are SQVTM and ANQGSEA. The CDR3 loop reads CSVRQGATGNTIYF. The CDR3 nucleotides are TGCAGCGTTAGACAGGGGGCAACTGGAAACACCATATATTTT.

The chain joins TRBV7-8 to TRBJ1-2; D might be TRBD1 (5 bases). V was shortened by 5 bases and J by 8 bases, with 15 bases between the two germline ends. The CDR3 has 13 residues. Germline CDR1 is SGHVS and CDR2 is FQNEAQ. CDR3: CASSLGGARGYTF. The DNA for the CDR3 is TGTGCCAGCAGCCTCGGGGGAGCGCGAGGCTACACCTTC.

This clone has a single count. The chain carries TRBV6-5 and TRBJ1-5; D remains unclear. Trimming removed 3 bases from V and 4 bases from J, with 10 bases in between. Germline loops: CDR1 MNHEY, CDR2 SVGAGI. The CDR3 loop spans 14 amino acids. The CDR3 reads CASSYGPLNQPQHF. The CDR3 DNA is TGTGCCAGCAGTTATGGGCCACTTAATCAGCCCCAGCATTTT.

This chain connects TRBV14 to TRBJ2-7; no definite D call. The ends were cut back, 1 base at V and 5 bases at J, with 12 bases in the middle. This CDR3 region has 14 residues. Germline lookup yields CDR1 SGHDN and CDR2 FVKESK. For the CDR3, the DNA is TGTGCCAGCAGCCAAGGGTCTAGTGTAAACGAGCAGTACTTC. As protein: CASSQGSSVNEQYF.

CDR3 in amino acids: CATSTGTSGVYNEQFF. Here the CDR3 DNA reads TGTGCCACCAGTACGGGGACTAGCGGGGTTTACAATGAGCAGTTCTTC. This chain joins TRBV24-1 and TRBJ2-1; 13 positions agree with TRBD2. Germline V lookup: CDR1 KGHDR, CDR2 SFDVKD. V trimming: 6 bases; J trimming: 4 bases; junction bases outside the gene matches: 5. The CDR3 consists of 16 residues.

The chain combines TRBV24-1 with TRBJ2-1; D unclear. CDR1 and CDR2 from the germline V gene are KGHDR and SFDVKD. V lost 3 bases, J lost 4 bases, and 21 bases lay in between. This CDR3 has 18 amino acids. CDR3 nucleotide sequence: TGTGCCACCAGTGATGTCGGGTCTGAGGCAGCCAATTACAATGAGCAGTTCTTC. Its protein is CATSDVGSEAANYNEQFF.

This clone was detected only a few times. One end of the junction varies from germline; a read error may be responsible. The rearrangement joins TRBV5-6 to TRBJ2-7; D might be TRBD1 (6 bases). This CDR3 has 12 residues. Germline V gene lookup returns CDR1 SGHDT and CDR2 YYEEEE. The CDR3 sequence is CASSQDLWYRVF. CDR3 sequence (DNA): TGTGCCAGCAGCCAGGACCTCTGGTACAGGGTCTTC.

The chain uses TRBV21-1 and TRBJ2-7; whether TRBD2, the table's D call, matches the DNA was not checked. TRBV21-1 is a recognized pseudogene. The CDR3 covers 17 residues. This chain's CDR3 is CASSKLWTSGRSDEQYF. CDR3 sequence (DNA): TGTGCCAGCAGCAAACTCTGGACTAGCGGGAGATCGGACGAGCAGTACTTC.

J is TRBJ2-7 and V is TRBV4-1; 8 nucleotides agree with TRBD1. V dropped 1 base and J dropped 7; count of bases not matched to a gene: 12. CDR3 size: 16 residues. Looked up from germline, CDR1 is MGHRA and CDR2 is YSYEKL. The CDR3 nucleotides are TGCGCCAGCAGCCAAGGGCGGTACAGGGGGTACGATGAGCAGTACTTC. It is translated as CASSQGRYRGYDEQYF.

The chain carries TRBV12-3 or TRBV12-4 and TRBJ1-3, with unresolved D. This CDR3 comprises 12 residues. V was shortened by 4 bases and J by 7 bases, with 8 bases between the two germline ends. The CDR3 sequence is CASSWLRNTIYF. In DNA, the CDR3 is TGTGCCAGCAGTTGGCTGCGGAACACCATATATTTT.

V is TRBV27 and J is TRBJ1-1; TRBD1 matches at 10 bases. This CDR3 has 18 amino acids. V lost 1 base to trimming and J lost 3 bases; unmatched junction nucleotides: 11. CDR1 MNHEY and CDR2 SMNVEV come from the germline V gene (reference sequence). The CDR3 loop reads CASSLYPRTGGSDTEAFF. CDR3 DNA: TGTGCCAGCAGTTTATATCCCCGGACAGGGGGGTCCGACACTGAAGCTTTCTTT.

V is TRBV4-2 and J is TRBJ2-3; TRBD2 matches at 14 bases. After removal of 4 bases from V and 5 bases from J, the junction contained 11 bases not matched to a gene. The germline CDR1 and CDR2 sequences are LGHNA and YNFKEQ. This CDR3 is built from 18 residues. The CDR3 nucleotides read TGTGCCAGCAGCCGGAGACCGGGACTAGCGGGAGAATTAGATACGCAGTATTTT. Protein product: CASSRRPGLAGELDTQYF.

Remarks on this clone: Other nucleotide sequences in the sample specify the same CDR3. The chain combines TRBV6-5 with TRBJ1-4; 7 bases fit TRBD1. J lost 3 bases, V lost 2 bases, and 3 bases had no gene match. The CDR3 runs 15 residues. CDR1 MNHEY and CDR2 SVGAGI come from the germline V gene. The CDR3 nucleotides are TGTGCCAGCAGTTACGGTCAGGGGGCTAATGAAAAACTGTTTTTT. This encodes CASSYGQGANEKLFF.

This clone has just a few counts. The CDR3 spells CASSQGDTYEQYF. The DNA for the CDR3 is TGTGCCAGCAGCCAGGGCGACACCTACGAGCAGTACTTC. The rearrangement links TRBV4-2 to TRBJ2-7; no firm D call. V lost 3 bases and J lost 2, with 8 bases in between. This CDR3 region has 13 residues. CDR1 and CDR2 from the germline V gene are LGHNA and YNFKEQ.

The J gene is TRBJ1-4, the V gene TRBV5-6; 11 bases are shared with TRBD1. V lost 4 bases to trimming and J lost 7 bases; unmatched junction nucleotides: 6. The CDR3 loop spans 15 amino acids. Germline loops: CDR1 SGHDT, CDR2 YYEEEE. DNA of the CDR3: TGTGCCAGCAGCACACCGGGACAGGGGGTTGAAAAACTGTTTTTT. Encoded protein: CASSTPGQGVEKLFF. Full variable domain (missing parts from reference TRBV5-6 and TRBJ1-4): DAGVTQSPTHLIKTRGQQVTLRCSPKSGHDTVSWYQQALGQGPQFIFQYYEEEERQRGNFPDRFSGHQFPNYSSELNVNALLLGDSALYLCASSTPGQGVEKLFFGSGTQLSVL.

The rearrangement joins TRBV12-5 to TRBJ2-3; D remains ambiguous. Germline V lookup: CDR1 LGHNT, CDR2 FRNRAP. The germline V and J ends were trimmed by 1 base and 1 base, with 3 bases remaining between them. This CDR3 is 13 amino acids long. The CDR3 is CASGLGGTDTQYF. The CDR3, as DNA: TGTGCTAGTGGTTTGGGCGGCACAGATACGCAGTATTTT.